This T cell receptor beta chain originates from a study of tumor-infiltrating lymphocytes in primary liver carcinoma. Notes on the study in general: Paired tumor-adjacent and tumor-blood samples overlapped less than tumor region pairs did.

Trimming stripped 7 bases from V and 3 bases from J, with 12 bases between. The CDR3 spans 14 residues. Germline CDR1 is MNHEY and CDR2 is SVGEGT. TCR beta cDNA was reverse-transcribed from about 0.45 ug of total RNA. The reaction used a constant-region primer and ProtoScript II reverse transcriptase. Generation of the TCR beta libraries relied on three nested multiplex PCR rounds using slightly modified ARM-PCR. TRBV1-TRBV30 forward and Cbeta reverse primers drove the first two roughly 9-cycle rounds. One entry per CDR3 protein, called by TCRdb with MiXCR from the multiplex PCR reads. The table shows approximately 73,000 distinct CDR3 sequences, with over 55% occurring only once. This clonotype has just one count. Its antigen is currently unknown. Unsorted bulk tissue, roughly 20-32 mg of it, served as the source for co-extraction of RNA and DNA. Patients' primary liver carcinoma was surgically resected. For each tumor, five separate regions were sampled.

Sequenced input: liver tumor tissue from sampling region 4. Stated subset: tumor region T4, right-lateral pole. The rearrangement joins TRBV6-2 or TRBV6-3 to TRBJ2-2; D gene uncertain. This TCR came from a woman aged 55-69 years with primary liver carcinoma and hepatitis B virus infection. CDR3 loop: CASIYIRDTGELFF. The CDR3 nucleotides read TGTGCCAGCATTTATATAAGGGACACCGGGGAGCTGTTTTTT.